This T cell receptor beta chain is drawn from a study of metastatic and nonmetastatic thyroid tumors. Thyroid surgery took place with no prior treatment in any patient. This clone was seen repeatedly, ten times or more. CDR1 and CDR2 from the germline V gene are MNHNS and SASEGT. The CDR3 extends over 14 amino acids. The V and J ends lost 7 bases and 6 bases, in that order; junction bases with no gene match: 8. Original methodology: For papillary thyroid cancer, a distant-metastasis classifier was constructed from CDR3 differences observed across clinicopathological groups. TCRdb re-analyzed the PCR reads using MiXCR. None of the V and J calls come from the authors' own analysis; TCRdb made them. There are approximately 44,000 clones in the sample; approximately 28% occur only once, and about 10% lies in the top ten.

Input material: blood. The V gene is TRBV6-1, the J gene TRBJ2-2, with 7 positions matching TRBD2. The origin of this receptor is a male donor with papillary thyroid cancer or a benign thyroid nodule (not recorded which). Some clones in this sample may be carry-over from other donors' samples. The CDR3 is CASIRTRTAGELFF. For the CDR3, the DNA is TGTGCCAGCATTAGGACTAGGACGGCCGGGGAGCTGTTTTTT.